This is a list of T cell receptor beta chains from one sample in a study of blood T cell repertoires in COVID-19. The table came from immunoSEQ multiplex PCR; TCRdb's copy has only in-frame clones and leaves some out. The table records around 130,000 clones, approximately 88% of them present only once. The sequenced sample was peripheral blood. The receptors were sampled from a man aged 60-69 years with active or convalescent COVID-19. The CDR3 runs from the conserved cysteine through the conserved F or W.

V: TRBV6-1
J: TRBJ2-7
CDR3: CASSEIGFHRAYEQYF

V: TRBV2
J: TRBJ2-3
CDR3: CATSSTDTQYF

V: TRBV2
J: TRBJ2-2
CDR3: CASSDGGRAAGELFF

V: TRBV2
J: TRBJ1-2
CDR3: CASSEAPPGGANYGYTF

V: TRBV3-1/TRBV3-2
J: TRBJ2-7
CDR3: CASSQAGFGTGGYEQYF

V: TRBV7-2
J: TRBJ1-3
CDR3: CASSSQQGLQNTIYF

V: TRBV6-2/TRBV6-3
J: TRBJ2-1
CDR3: CASSPLRSSSYNEQFF

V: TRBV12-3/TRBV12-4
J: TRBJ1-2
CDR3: CASSLGLNYGYTF

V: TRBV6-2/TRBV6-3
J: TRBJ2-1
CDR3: CASSSSAGAGQFF

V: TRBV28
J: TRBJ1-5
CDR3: CASRRTGGTQPQHF

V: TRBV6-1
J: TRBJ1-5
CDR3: CASSEGPRQPQHF

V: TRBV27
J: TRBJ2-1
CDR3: CASSRGQGAYEQFF

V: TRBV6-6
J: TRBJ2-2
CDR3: CASSQRTGTNTGELFF

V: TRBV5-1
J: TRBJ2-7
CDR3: CASSRPGESLYEQYF

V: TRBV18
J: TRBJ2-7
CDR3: CASSPGLAGGNNEQYF

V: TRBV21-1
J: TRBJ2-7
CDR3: CASSPPCRAGWSHEQYF

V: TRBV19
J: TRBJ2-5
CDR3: CASSSTFRETQYF

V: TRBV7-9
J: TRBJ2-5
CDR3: CASSYQGSETQYF

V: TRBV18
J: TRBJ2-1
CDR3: CASSPVNGRIGNEQFF

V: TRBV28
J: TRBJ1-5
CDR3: CASSSIGHPGQPQHF

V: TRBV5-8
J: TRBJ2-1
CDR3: CASSSGLAGGWIRNEQFF

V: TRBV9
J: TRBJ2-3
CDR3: CASGLAAATDTQYF

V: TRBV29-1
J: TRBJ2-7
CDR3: CSVELAGGYEQYF

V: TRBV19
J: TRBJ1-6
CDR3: CASSMGDRGNSPLHF

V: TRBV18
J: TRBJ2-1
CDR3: CASSPPVANEQFF

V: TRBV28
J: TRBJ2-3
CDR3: CASSLPGLAGGSTDTQYF

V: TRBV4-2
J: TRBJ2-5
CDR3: CASSQDITLGQGIFQETQYF

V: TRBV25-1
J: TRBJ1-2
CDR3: CASSEYSGGLGGRGYTF

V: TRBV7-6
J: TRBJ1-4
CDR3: CASSYGQGGSEKLFF

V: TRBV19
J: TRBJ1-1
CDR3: CASSNTVNTEAFF

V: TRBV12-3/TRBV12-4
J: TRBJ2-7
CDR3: CASRPGRVSEQYF

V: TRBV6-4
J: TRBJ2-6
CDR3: CASSDSVGGAGANVLTF

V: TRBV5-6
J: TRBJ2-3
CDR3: CASTIGSLAGVSTQYF

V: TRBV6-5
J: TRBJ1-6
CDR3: CASHTTLGSPLHF

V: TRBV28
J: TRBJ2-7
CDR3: CASSYHYEQYF

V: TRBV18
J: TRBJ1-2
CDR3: CASSPEDGSTLSYTF

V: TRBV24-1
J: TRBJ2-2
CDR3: CAAGTSGKNGELFF